This T cell receptor (beta chain) comes out of a study of T cells in Graves' hyperthyroidism and ophthalmopathy. This clonotype was counted at least ten times. Its antigen is undetermined. RNA transcripts served as the template for amplifying TCR beta CDR3 regions. HTBI primers were employed in a first-round RT-PCR of the TCR CDR3. TCRdb fed the multiplex PCR reads into MiXCR, producing one record per CDR3 protein. This table holds around 500,000 distinct CDR3 sequences, over 13% found once. General observations from the study: Separating ophthalmopathy from stable hyperthyroidism was achieved by a 13 V-J model. Within blood appeared most thyroid clonotypes that had expanded above 0.001. For ophthalmopathy, model prediction preceded onset by a median 6.5 months.

Graves' hyperthyroidism is called stable when ophthalmopathy does not progress within 18 months. Unmatched junction bases numbered 8, after V lost 6 bases and J lost 1 base. The length of the CDR3 is 15 residues. Germline V gene lookup returns CDR1 LNHDA and CDR2 SQIVND (reference sequence). The sequencing input was blood. This chain joins TRBV19 and TRBJ1-2, with 7 bases that match TRBD1. This TCR was sampled from a woman aged 18-29 years with Graves' hyperthyroidism. The CDR3, as DNA: TGTGCCAGTAGAGACAGGGCCCGCCGTAACTATGGCTACACCTTC. It yields the protein CASRDRARRNYGYTF. Using reference TRBV19 and TRBJ1-2 for the parts outside the CDR3, the full variable domain is DGGITQSPKYLFRKEGQNVTLSCEQNLNHDAMYWYRQDPGQGLRLIYYSQIVNDFQKGDIAEGYSVSREKKESFPLTVTSAQKNPTAFYLCASRDRARRNYGYTFGSGTRLTVV.